This T cell receptor beta chain was captured in a study of early T cells in non-severe SARS-CoV-2 infection. The protocol attached unique molecular identifiers to individual cDNA molecules. TCRdb re-called the 5' RACE reads through MiXCR, storing one row per CDR3 protein. The sample holds about 18,000 distinct CDR3 sequences, 5.9% seen once. Germline V lookup: CDR1 MNHNY, CDR2 SVGAGI (reference sequence). V lost 6 bases to trimming and J lost 0 bases; unmatched junction nucleotides: 2. The length of the CDR3 is 15 residues. This clonotype was seen at least ten times. Sequenced input: whole blood. The sequence came from an adult who was a healthcare worker with PCR-confirmed SARS-CoV-2 infection or an uninfected control (not recorded which). The V gene is TRBV6-6, the J gene TRBJ2-3; 11 nucleotides agree with TRBD2. CDR3 sequence reads: CASSRLAGSTDTQYF. In nucleotides, the CDR3 is TGTGCCAGCAGCCGACTAGCGGGGAGCACAGATACGCAGTATTTT.